The subject of this entry is one T cell receptor (beta chain). Its cognate antigen is unknown. This specimen belongs to a study of beta chain features in type 1 diabetes. The CDR3 totals 15 residues. Per the germline V gene, CDR1 is MGHDK and CDR2 is SYGVNS. J lost 5 bases, V lost 6 bases, and 12 bases had no gene match. Whole-study findings and limits: Patients' naive, central memory and Treg TCRB repertoires seemed closer to one another than those of healthy donors. People with Type 1 diabetes carried modestly yet significantly shorter TCRB CDR3s in all four CD4+ subsets. Equally in patients and controls, shorter templates might have been favored by PCR.

cDNA synthesis used the whole RNA isolate, giving expressed TCRB sequences. There were about 3.5 million reads on average in the naive, central memory and regulatory T cell samples. Data came from immunoSEQ multiplex PCR; TCRdb stores just in-frame clones and leaves some out. The table shows 330,000 or so clones, with around 13% occurring only once. Sorting based on CD45RO/CCR7/CD25/CD127/CD95/CD27 separated CD4+ naive, central memory, regulatory and stem cell-like memory cells. The chain is built from TRBV25-1 and TRBJ1-1; 7 bases are a match to TRBD1. What was sequenced was naive CD4+ T cells from blood. The receptor comes from a woman younger than 30 with type 1 diabetes. The CDR3 sequence: CASRSSKQGRTEAFF. CDR3 bases: TGTGCCAGCAGGAGCTCCAAACAGGGGCGGACTGAAGCTTTCTTT.